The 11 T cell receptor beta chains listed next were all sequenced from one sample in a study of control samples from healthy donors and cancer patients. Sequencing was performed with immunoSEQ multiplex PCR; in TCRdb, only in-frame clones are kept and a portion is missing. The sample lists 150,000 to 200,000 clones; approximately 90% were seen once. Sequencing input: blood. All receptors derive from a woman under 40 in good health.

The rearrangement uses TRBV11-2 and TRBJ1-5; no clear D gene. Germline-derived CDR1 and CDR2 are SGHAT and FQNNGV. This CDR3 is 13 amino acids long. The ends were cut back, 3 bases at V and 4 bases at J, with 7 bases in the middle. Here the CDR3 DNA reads TGTGCCAGCAGCTTGGTAAGAAATCAGCCCCAGCATTTT. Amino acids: CASSLVRNQPQHF.

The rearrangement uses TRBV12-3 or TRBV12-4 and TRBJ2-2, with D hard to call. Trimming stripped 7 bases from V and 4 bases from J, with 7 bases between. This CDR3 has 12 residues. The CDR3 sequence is CASTLPTGELFF. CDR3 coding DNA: TGTGCCAGCACCCTCCCCACCGGGGAGCTGTTTTTT.

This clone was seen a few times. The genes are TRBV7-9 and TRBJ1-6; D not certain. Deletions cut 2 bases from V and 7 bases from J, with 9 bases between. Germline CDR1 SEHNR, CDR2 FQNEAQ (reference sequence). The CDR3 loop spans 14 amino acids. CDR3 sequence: CASSLQDYNSPLHF. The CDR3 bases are TGTGCCAGCAGCTTACAGGACTACAATTCACCCCTCCACTTT.

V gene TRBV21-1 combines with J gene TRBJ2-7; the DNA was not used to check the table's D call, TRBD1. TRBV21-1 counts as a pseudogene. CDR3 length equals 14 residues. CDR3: CASSITREYYEQYF. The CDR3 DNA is TGTGCCAGCAGCATAACACGTGAATACTACGAGCAGTACTTC.

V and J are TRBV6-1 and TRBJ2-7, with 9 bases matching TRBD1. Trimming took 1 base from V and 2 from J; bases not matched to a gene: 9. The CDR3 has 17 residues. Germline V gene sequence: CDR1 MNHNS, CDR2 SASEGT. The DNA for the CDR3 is TGTGCCAGCAGTGAAGTCCGGTGGGGACAGGGCACCTACGAGCAGTACTTC. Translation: CASSEVRWGQGTYEQYF.

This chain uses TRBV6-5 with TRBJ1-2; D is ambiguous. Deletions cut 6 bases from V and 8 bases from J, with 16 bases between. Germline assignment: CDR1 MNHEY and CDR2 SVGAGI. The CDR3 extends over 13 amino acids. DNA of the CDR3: TGTGCCAGCAGCCCATTCGGTGTACAGGGCTACACCTTC. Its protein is CASSPFGVQGYTF.

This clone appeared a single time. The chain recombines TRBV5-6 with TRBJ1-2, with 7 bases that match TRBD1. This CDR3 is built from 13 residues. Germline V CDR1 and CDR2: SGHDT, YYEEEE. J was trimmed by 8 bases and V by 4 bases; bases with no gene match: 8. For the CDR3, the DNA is TGTGCCAGCAGCCGGGCGCAGGGGGACGGCTACACCTTC. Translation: CASSRAQGDGYTF.

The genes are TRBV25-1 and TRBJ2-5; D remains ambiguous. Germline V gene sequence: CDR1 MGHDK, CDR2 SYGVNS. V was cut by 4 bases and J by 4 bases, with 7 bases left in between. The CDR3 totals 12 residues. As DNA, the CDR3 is TGTGCCAGCAGTGGTCTAGGAGAGACCCAGTACTTC. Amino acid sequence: CASSGLGETQYF.

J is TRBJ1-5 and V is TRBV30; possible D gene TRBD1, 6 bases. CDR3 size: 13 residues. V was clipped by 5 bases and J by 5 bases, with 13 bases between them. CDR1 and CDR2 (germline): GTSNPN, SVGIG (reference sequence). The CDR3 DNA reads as TGTGCCTGGGGGACACAGGGAGATCAGCCCCAGCATTTT. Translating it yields CAWGTQGDQPQHF.

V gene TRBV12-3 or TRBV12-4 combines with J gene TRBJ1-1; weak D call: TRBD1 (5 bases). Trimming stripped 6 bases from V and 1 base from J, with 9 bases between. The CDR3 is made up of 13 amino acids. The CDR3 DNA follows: TGTGCCAGCAGGGGGGACGGGAACACTGAAGCTTTCTTT. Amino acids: CASRGDGNTEAFF.

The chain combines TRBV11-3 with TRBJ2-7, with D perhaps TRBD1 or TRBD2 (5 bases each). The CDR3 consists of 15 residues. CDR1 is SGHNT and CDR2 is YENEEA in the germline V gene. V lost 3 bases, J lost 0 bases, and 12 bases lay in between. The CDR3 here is CASSLGEASSYEQYF. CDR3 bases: TGTGCCAGCAGCTTGGGGGAAGCGAGCTCCTACGAGCAGTACTTC.